This T cell receptor beta chain was profiled in a study of blood T cell repertoires in COVID-19. Study at large: Sources were T cells, B-cell-depleted T cells, or PBMCs; the material itself was cDNA or gDNA.

Produced via immunoSEQ multiplex PCR; TCRdb's table is partial and in-frame only. Here the sample spans over 400,000 clones, about 89% being singletons. Seattle patient enrollment occurred during active infection, with longitudinal follow-up thereafter. This clonotype was obtained from a woman aged 45-65 years with COVID-19, enrolled during active disease. The sample consisted of peripheral blood.

CDR3 sequence (DNA): TGCGCCAGCAGCTTGCAGGGGACGGTTGGAAACACCATATATTTT. Translating gives CASSLQGTVGNTIYF. This sequence joins TRBV5-1 and TRBJ1-3, with D tentatively TRBD1 (6 bases). The CDR3 is 15 residues long. V lost 1 base and J 3 bases, leaving 11 bases between the germline ends. Per the germline V gene, CDR1 is SGHRS and CDR2 is YFSETQ.